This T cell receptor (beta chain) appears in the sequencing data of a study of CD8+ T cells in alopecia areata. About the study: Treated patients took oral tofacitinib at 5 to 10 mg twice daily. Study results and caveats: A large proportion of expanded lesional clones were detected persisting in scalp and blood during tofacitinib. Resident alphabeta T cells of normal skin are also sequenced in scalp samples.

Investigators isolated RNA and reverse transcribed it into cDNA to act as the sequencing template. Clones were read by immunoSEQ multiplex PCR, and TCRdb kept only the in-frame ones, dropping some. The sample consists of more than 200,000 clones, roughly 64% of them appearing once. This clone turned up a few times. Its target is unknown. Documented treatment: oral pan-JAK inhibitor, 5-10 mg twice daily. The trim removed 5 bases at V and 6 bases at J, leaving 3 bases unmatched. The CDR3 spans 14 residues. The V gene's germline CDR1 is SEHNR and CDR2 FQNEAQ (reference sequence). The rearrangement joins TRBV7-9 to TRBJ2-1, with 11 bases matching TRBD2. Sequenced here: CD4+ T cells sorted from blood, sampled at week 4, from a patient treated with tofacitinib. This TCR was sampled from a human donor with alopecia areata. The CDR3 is CASSVSGGANEQFF. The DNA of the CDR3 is TGTGCCAGCAGCGTTAGCGGGGGGGCCAATGAGCAGTTCTTC.